What follows are 20 T cell receptor beta chains derived from one specimen sequenced in a study of blood T cell repertoires in COVID-19. Produced via immunoSEQ multiplex PCR; TCRdb's table is partial and in-frame only. This sample yields about 39,000 clones, of which around 85% are seen a single time; 4% to 5% belongs to the top ten. Sequenced material: peripheral blood. The receptors here all came from a man in his sixties with acute or convalescent COVID-19.

V gene TRBV24-1 combines with J gene TRBJ2-1; D is perhaps TRBD2 (5 bases). Trimming stripped 4 bases from V and 6 bases from J, with 18 bases between. This CDR3 is 16 amino acids long. The V gene's germline CDR1 is KGHDR and CDR2 SFDVKD. The CDR3 sequence is CATSDYSVTRGNEQFF. CDR3 in DNA: TGTGCCACCAGTGACTATAGCGTGACTCGCGGCAATGAGCAGTTCTTC.

The J gene is TRBJ2-5, the V gene TRBV7-9, with D possibly being TRBD2 (6 bases). Trimming took off 5 bases at V and 2 bases at J, with 12 bases between the two ends. The CDR3 is 14 amino acids. CDR1 is SEHNR and CDR2 is FQNEAQ in the germline V gene (reference sequence). CDR3 region: CASSTAREQETQYF. The CDR3 bases are TGTGCCAGCAGCACGGCGCGGGAACAAGAGACCCAGTACTTC.

This chain links TRBV2 with TRBJ2-5, with TRBD2 as a possible D gene (5 bases). The CDR3 covers 14 residues. Germline values: CDR1 SNHLY, CDR2 FYNNEI. V was cut by 0 bases and J by 6 bases, with 11 bases left in between. CDR3 DNA: TGTGCCAGCAGTGAAGCGCCTAGCACGCAGACCCAGTACTTC. It translates to CASSEAPSTQTQYF.

The CDR3 loop reads CATSDFPGGPGNTGELFF. CDR3 nucleotides: TGTGCCACCAGTGATTTCCCGGGGGGGCCGGGGAACACCGGGGAGCTGTTTTTT. This chain links TRBV24-1 with TRBJ2-2; 8 nucleotides match TRBD2. J lost 1 base, V lost 1 base, and 7 bases had no gene match. CDR3 length: 18 residues. Germline lookup yields CDR1 KGHDR and CDR2 SFDVKD.

The J gene is TRBJ1-3, the V gene TRBV7-2; perhaps TRBD1 as D (5 bases). Trimming removed 6 bases at V and 4 bases at J, with 16 bases between. CDR3 length equals 15 residues. Germline CDR1 is SGHTA and CDR2 is FQGNSA. The CDR3 DNA sequence: TGTGCCAGCAGGAAACTACCAGGGCCAGGAAACACCATATATTTT. Translating gives CASRKLPGPGNTIYF.

The chain combines TRBV6-6 with TRBJ1-5; TRBD1 might be the D (5 bases). Trimming shortened V by 0 bases and J by 4 bases, and 13 bases separated the two germline ends. Germline V lookup: CDR1 MNHNY, CDR2 SVGAGI (reference sequence). The CDR3 runs 16 residues. In nucleotides, the CDR3 is TGTGCCAGCAGTTACTCAATGCGGGGCCTTAATCAGCCCCAGCATTTT. Its translation: CASSYSMRGLNQPQHF.

The V gene is TRBV7-9, the J gene TRBJ1-4, with D perhaps matching TRBD1 (6 bases). V shed 1 base and J shed 3 bases, with 6 bases lying between them. This CDR3 is built from 14 residues. Germline V gives CDR1 SEHNR, CDR2 FQNEAQ (reference sequence). CDR3 in DNA: TGTGCCAGCAGCTTAGGACAGGCTAATGAAAAACTGTTTTTT. Protein: CASSLGQANEKLFF.

V is TRBV6-5 and J is TRBJ1-5, with D possibly matching TRBD1 (6 bases). The CDR3 has 15 amino acids. Trimming took 6 bases from V and 2 from J, leaving 14 bases between them. The germline CDR1 and CDR2 sequences are MNHEY and SVGAGI. Written as DNA, the CDR3 is TGTGCCAGCAGAGGCTCAGGGGACGGCAATCAGCCCCAGCATTTT. Amino acids: CASRGSGDGNQPQHF.

The gene calls are TRBV19 and TRBJ2-1, with 8 bases aligning to TRBD2. This CDR3 spans 15 amino acids. With V trimmed by 10 bases and J by 5 bases, 13 bases remained unmatched. Germline CDR1 and CDR2: LNHDA and SQIVND (reference sequence). DNA for the CDR3: TGTGCCACCCGGAGGACGGGAGGGTTCGACAATGAGCAGTTCTTC. Translating gives CATRRTGGFDNEQFF.

The chain couples TRBV23-1 to TRBJ1-2, with D perhaps matching TRBD1 (6 bases). TRBV23-1 is classed as an ORF, of uncertain function. The CDR3 totals 14 residues. With 2 bases removed from V and 4 bases from J, the gap between germline ends came to 11 bases. CDR3 coding DNA: TGCGCCAGCAGTCAACTAGACAGGCTCTATGGCTACACCTTC. Protein product: CASSQLDRLYGYTF.

This chain connects TRBV7-3 to TRBJ2-1; 9 nucleotides match TRBD2. Losses at the gene ends were 6 bases for V and 10 bases for J; bases not matched to a gene: 7. Germline V CDR1 and CDR2: SGHTA, FQGTGA. CDR3 length equals 13 residues. CDR3 amino acids: CASSLAGMEEQFF. CDR3 DNA sequence: TGTGCCAGCAGTCTAGCGGGAATGGAGGAGCAGTTCTTC.

In its sample, this clone was seen a few times. The J gene is TRBJ1-1, the V gene TRBV6-5; perhaps TRBD1 as D (6 bases). CDR1 and CDR2 from the germline V gene are MNHEY and SVGAGI. V lost 2 bases and J 0 bases, leaving 10 bases between the germline ends. This CDR3 comprises 15 residues. In nucleotides, the CDR3 is TGTGCCAGCAGTTACCGTGACAGGATGAACACTGAAGCTTTCTTT. As protein: CASSYRDRMNTEAFF.

This chain links TRBV27 with TRBJ2-3; TRBD2 matches 13 bases. Trimming removed 5 bases from V and 8 bases from J; junction bases left unmatched: 7. Germline CDR1 is MNHEY and CDR2 is SMNVEV (reference sequence). This CDR3 spans 15 amino acids. The chain's CDR3 is CASSAGLAGVSTQYF. The CDR3, as DNA: TGTGCCAGCAGTGCTGGACTAGCGGGAGTTAGTACGCAGTATTTT.

The chain is built from TRBV24-1 and TRBJ2-1, with 11 positions matching TRBD2. Germline V CDR1 and CDR2: KGHDR, SFDVKD. Losses at the gene ends were 6 bases for V and 6 bases for J; bases not matched to a gene: 3. The CDR3 contains 14 residues. The DNA for the CDR3 is TGTGCCACCAGTCCGACTAGCGGGATCAATGAGCAGTTCTTC. Encoded protein: CATSPTSGINEQFF.

The chain's CDR3 is CASRGQGVEQYF. CDR3 DNA sequence: TGTGCCAGCAGAGGACAGGGGGTCGAGCAGTACTTC. The chain couples TRBV6-5 to TRBJ2-7; 10 nucleotides align to TRBD1. The germline V gene has CDR1 MNHEY and CDR2 SVGAGI. The CDR3 is made up of 12 amino acids. V lost 6 bases, J lost 6 bases, and 2 bases stayed unmatched.

V and J are TRBV28 and TRBJ2-7; unclear D gene. The CDR3 loop spans 13 amino acids. Trimming took off 3 bases at V and 4 bases at J, with 10 bases between the two ends. Germline loops: CDR1 MDHEN, CDR2 SYDVKM. The CDR3 DNA reads TGTGCCAGCAGTTTTGGCAGTTTTTACGAGCAGTACTTC. It encodes CASSFGSFYEQYF.

The table lists this clone with a count of one. The chain has TRBV28 and TRBJ1-2; 7 nucleotides agree with TRBD1. Germline CDR1 and CDR2: MDHEN and SYDVKM. This CDR3 is 17 amino acids long. The V gene end was trimmed by 1 base and the J gene end by 7 bases; junction bases not matched to a gene: 15. As DNA, the CDR3 is TGTGCCAGCAGTTTATTGAGGAATACAGGGGAAATGGGTGGCTACACCTTC. This gives the protein CASSLLRNTGEMGGYTF.

This chain connects TRBV7-3 to TRBJ1-4, with D perhaps TRBD1 (5 bases). Germline V lookup: CDR1 SGHTA, CDR2 FQGTGA. This CDR3 is built from 13 residues. Trimming stripped 1 base from V and 8 bases from J, with 8 bases between. Here the CDR3 DNA reads TGTGCCAGCAGCTTAATGCAGGGAGAAAAACTGTTTTTT. Protein product: CASSLMQGEKLFF.

The chain has TRBV7-9 and TRBJ1-6; D remains unclear. The CDR3 runs 12 residues. Trimming removed 1 base at V and 9 bases at J, with 4 bases between. Germline V gene sequence: CDR1 SEHNR, CDR2 FQNEAQ (reference sequence). CDR3: CASSLDSSPLHF. CDR3 sequence (DNA): TGTGCCAGCAGCTTAGATAGTTCACCCCTCCACTTT.

J is TRBJ1-4 and V is TRBV28, with no clear D. The CDR3 has 12 amino acids. Trimming left V 5 bases short and J 14 bases short, with 15 bases between. The germline V gene encodes CDR1 MDHEN and CDR2 SYDVKM. CDR3 sequence: CASSTQGGQLFF. Written as DNA, the CDR3 is TGTGCCAGCAGTACACAAGGCGGGCAGCTGTTTTTT.